This TCR beta chain emerged from a study of blood T cell repertoires in COVID-19. TCRdb keeps only in-frame clones here, not all; method: immunoSEQ multiplex PCR. The table has roughly 130,000 clones, approximately 80% seen once. Germline V CDR1 and CDR2: LGHDT, YNNKEL (reference sequence). V was pared by 5 bases and J by 5 bases, with 18 bases between. The CDR3 length is 15 residues. This chain links TRBV3-1 (or the pseudogene TRBV3-2) with TRBJ2-5; possible D gene TRBD2, 7 bases. The sample consisted of peripheral blood. This TCR derives from a man in his sixties or seventies with acute or convalescent COVID-19. The CDR3 DNA follows: TGTGCCAGCAGCGAACCTAGGGGGGGCCAGGAGACCCAGTACTTC. Amino acid sequence: CASSEPRGGQETQYF.